Below, 32 T cell receptor beta chains from the same sample are listed, as sequenced in a study of identical twins. Each CDR3 protein is one row after TCRdb ran MiXCR on the 5' RACE reads. This table holds a few hundred thousand distinct CDR3 sequences, over 12% found once. The same sample was also used in a study of yellow fever vaccine responses in identical twins.

Sequencing input: CD4+ T cells sorted from blood. The receptor source for this set is a woman in her late teens or twenties in good health.

This clonotype was detected only a few times. The chain is built from TRBV7-3 and TRBJ2-3; a possible D gene is TRBD1 (5 bases). Trimming cost V 2 bases and J 0 bases, with 15 bases left between them. In germline, CDR1 is SGHTA, CDR2 FQGTGA. The CDR3 loop spans 17 amino acids. CDR3 nucleotides: TGTGCCAGCAGCTTAGGACACTGGAGTACTAGCACAGATACGCAGTATTTT. Protein: CASSLGHWSTSTDTQYF.

The table lists this clonotype with a few counts. The rearrangement links TRBV2 to TRBJ2-3; a weak D match, TRBD1 (5 bases). Germline CDR1 is SNHLY and CDR2 is FYNNEI. V was shortened by 5 bases and J by 0 bases, with 9 bases between the two germline ends. CDR3 size: 14 residues. CDR3 protein: CASSTGSSTDTQYF. The DNA of the CDR3 is TGTGCCAGCAGTACAGGATCCAGCACAGATACGCAGTATTTT.

The rearrangement links TRBV5-1 to TRBJ2-5; no firm D call. The germline V and J ends were trimmed by 1 base and 1 base, with 17 bases remaining between them. Germline V gene lookup returns CDR1 SGHRS and CDR2 YFSETQ. The CDR3 extends over 17 amino acids. Here the CDR3 reads CASSLSMTTGGQETQYF. The CDR3, as DNA: TGCGCCAGCAGCTTGAGTATGACAACCGGCGGCCAAGAGACCCAGTACTTC.

This clonotype was observed a handful of times. The chain combines TRBV11-3 with TRBJ2-2, with a possible D match to TRBD1 (6 bases). Germline V gene sequence: CDR1 SGHNT, CDR2 YENEEA. This CDR3 comprises 11 residues. With 2 bases removed from V and 12 bases from J, the gap between germline ends came to 7 bases. The DNA of the CDR3 is TGTGCCAGCAGCTTACAGGGGCAGCTGTTTTTT. Translating it yields CASSLQGQLFF.

The chain uses TRBV20-1 and TRBJ1-5; D is ambiguous. Trimming took 1 base from V and 0 from J, leaving 7 bases between them. CDR1 is DFQATT and CDR2 is SNEGSKA in the germline V gene (reference sequence). There are 14 residues in the CDR3. The DNA for the CDR3 is TGCAGTGCTAGAGTTCCGGGTAGCAATCAGCCCCAGCATTTT. Translated: CSARVPGSNQPQHF.

The chain uses TRBV3-1 and TRBJ1-4; no definite D call. V lost 0 bases to trimming and J lost 10 bases, with 6 bases between them. Germline V lookup: CDR1 LGHDT, CDR2 YNNKEL (reference sequence). This CDR3 has 12 amino acids. Written as DNA, the CDR3 is TGTGCCAGCAGCCAAGATTACGGAAAACTGTTTTTT. Translating gives CASSQDYGKLFF.

This clonotype was recorded at least ten times. V usage is TRBV5-1 and J usage is TRBJ2-1; D might be TRBD1 (6 bases). The CDR3 totals 12 residues. Between the trimmed V and J ends, which lost 2 bases and 7 bases, there was a span of 7 bases. CDR1 and CDR2 from the germline V gene are SGHRS and YFSETQ. The DNA of the CDR3 is TGCGCCAGCAGCTTCCAGGGGAATGAGCAGTTCTTC. Its translation is CASSFQGNEQFF.

The V gene is TRBV2, the J gene TRBJ2-5; 15 nucleotides match TRBD2. The trim removed 6 bases at V and 1 base at J, leaving 3 bases unmatched. Germline values: CDR1 SNHLY, CDR2 FYNNEI. The CDR3 runs 16 residues. The CDR3 loop reads CASRGLAGGPQETQYF. The CDR3 coding sequence is TGTGCCAGCAGAGGACTAGCGGGAGGGCCCCAAGAGACCCAGTACTTC.

V is TRBV7-6 and J is TRBJ2-5; D is unresolved. The CDR3 runs 14 residues. Trimming pared 2 bases from V and 5 bases from J, leaving 12 bases between. Germline V CDR1 and CDR2: SGHVS, FNYEAQ. CDR3 in amino acids: CASSLYASHETQYF. For the CDR3, the DNA is TGTGCCAGCAGCTTATACGCATCCCACGAGACCCAGTACTTC.

This clonotype was seen many times. V gene TRBV12-3 or TRBV12-4 combines with J gene TRBJ2-2, with D maybe TRBD2 (5 bases). V lost 3 bases and J 5 bases, leaving 13 bases between the germline ends. The CDR3 contains 15 residues. CDR3 nucleotide sequence: TGTGCCAGCAGTTTTCCCCTCCCGGGGACCGGGGAGCTGTTTTTT. Residues: CASSFPLPGTGELFF.

J is TRBJ1-2 and V is TRBV5-1, with 7 bases that match TRBD1. J gave up 4 bases and V 0 bases, and 6 bases lay outside the gene matches. The CDR3 loop spans 15 amino acids. The germline V gene has CDR1 SGHRS and CDR2 YFSETQ. The CDR3 region is CASSLGQGKAYGYTF. CDR3 bases: TGCGCCAGCAGCTTGGGACAGGGAAAAGCCTATGGCTACACCTTC.

The chain couples TRBV10-1 to TRBJ2-3; D might be TRBD1 (6 bases). Germline V gene sequence: CDR1 WNHNN, CDR2 SYGVQD (reference sequence). The V end was cut by 4 bases, the J end by 4 bases, with 12 bases between. The CDR3 contains 14 residues. The CDR3 DNA reads TGCGCCAGCAGTGTGGGGGCCCTCCCAGATACGCAGTATTTT. Translation: CASSVGALPDTQYF.

The chain links TRBV20-1 to TRBJ2-7; 7 nucleotides line up with TRBD1. Germline assignment: CDR1 DFQATT and CDR2 SNEGSKA (reference sequence). The ends lost 6 bases at V and 7 bases at J; junction bases unmatched: 12. This CDR3 has 13 amino acids. The CDR3: CSATTGVGREQYV. Here the CDR3 DNA reads TGCAGTGCCACCACAGGGGTCGGGCGAGAGCAGTACGTC.

V usage is TRBV12-3 or TRBV12-4 and J usage is TRBJ2-5, with TRBD2 matching over 10 bases. V lost 5 bases, J lost 5 bases, and 8 bases stayed unmatched. The CDR3 covers 15 residues. CDR3 nucleotides: TGTGCCAGCAGTATGACTAGCGGGTTCTGGGAGACCCAGTACTTC. It encodes CASSMTSGFWETQYF.

This chain links TRBV6-1 with TRBJ2-3; D is ambiguous. The CDR3 totals 13 residues. Germline loops: CDR1 MNHNS, CDR2 SASEGT. Trimming took off 7 bases at V and 1 base at J, with 9 bases between the two ends. The CDR3 DNA sequence: TGTGCCAGCACTGGCAGCGGCACAGATACGCAGTATTTT. It translates to CASTGSGTDTQYF.

A few counts support this clonotype. This chain joins TRBV20-1 and TRBJ2-3, with 7 positions matching TRBD1. V shed 3 bases and J 4 bases; nucleotides not matched to a gene: 4. The CDR3 runs 13 residues. The germline V gene has CDR1 DFQATT and CDR2 SNEGSKA (reference sequence). The chain's CDR3 is CSARVQGADTQYF. CDR3 coding DNA: TGCAGTGCTAGGGTGCAGGGGGCAGATACGCAGTATTTT.

The CDR3 protein is CASSGPGTVAEQYV. CDR3 sequence (DNA): TGTGCCAGCAGTGGGCCGGGGACAGTCGCCGAGCAGTACGTC. V usage is TRBV28 and J usage is TRBJ2-7; TRBD1 matches 7 bases. With V trimmed by 5 bases and J by 6 bases, 10 bases remained unmatched. Germline loops: CDR1 MDHEN, CDR2 SYDVKM. The CDR3 contains 14 residues.

The chain's CDR3 is CASSETRQPLAKNIQYF. The CDR3 DNA reads TGCGCCAGCAGTGAGACTAGACAGCCACTAGCCAAAAACATTCAGTACTTC. V gene TRBV10-2 combines with J gene TRBJ2-4, with D perhaps TRBD1 or TRBD2 (5 bases each). The CDR3 contains 17 residues. V dropped 2 bases and J dropped 0 bases, with 14 bases sitting between them. Germline assignment: CDR1 WSHSY and CDR2 SAAADI.

This chain links TRBV28 with TRBJ2-1, with D possibly matching TRBD1 (5 bases). CDR1 and CDR2 (germline): MDHEN, SYDVKM. V gave up 6 bases and J gave up 5 bases, with 11 bases separating them. This CDR3 region has 13 residues. The chain's CDR3 is CASRKTVNNEQFF. CDR3 DNA: TGTGCCAGCAGGAAGACAGTGAACAATGAGCAGTTCTTC. The entire variable domain, with the rest obtained from reference TRBV28 and TRBJ2-1, is as follows: DVKVTQSSRYLVKRTGEKVFLECVQDMDHENMFWYRQDPGLGLRLIYFSYDVKMKEKGDIPEGYSVSREKKERFSLILESASTNQTSMYLCASRKTVNNEQFFGPGTRLTVL.

The chain couples TRBV10-2 to TRBJ1-1; D is ambiguous. V was pared by 6 bases and J by 1 base, with 18 bases between. CDR1 WSHSY and CDR2 SAAADI come from the germline V gene. This CDR3 has 16 residues. CDR3 residues: CASRAKAGQKNTEAFF. CDR3 in DNA: TGCGCCAGCAGAGCCAAGGCCGGGCAGAAGAACACTGAAGCTTTCTTT.

This chain uses TRBV29-1 with TRBJ1-2; D unresolved. Germline V gene lookup returns CDR1 SQVTM and CDR2 ANQGSEA. The CDR3 totals 12 residues. Trimming took 4 bases from V and 4 from J, leaving 10 bases between them. The CDR3 bases are TGCAGCGTTGCCGAGGGCTTCTATGGCTACACCTTC. Translating gives CSVAEGFYGYTF.

This clonotype was counted between two and nine times. The V and J genes are TRBV2 and TRBJ1-4; D is unclear. The CDR3 totals 15 residues. V lost 6 bases, J lost 0 bases, and 11 bases lay in between. Germline values: CDR1 SNHLY, CDR2 FYNNEI. The CDR3, as DNA: TGTGCCAGCAGGAAGGACGGCGCAACTAATGAAAAACTGTTTTTT. It codes for CASRKDGATNEKLFF.

This clonotype was observed many times. The chain combines TRBV12-3 or TRBV12-4 with TRBJ2-1; TRBD2 matches 7 bases. J was trimmed by 0 bases and V by 2 bases; bases with no gene match: 7. This CDR3 has 17 amino acids. The CDR3 region has the DNA TGTGCCAGCAGTTTAAGTGGGCGGGAGAGCTCCTACAATGAGCAGTTCTTC. Translation gives CASSLSGRESSYNEQFF.

The rearrangement links TRBV2 to TRBJ1-4; the D is unclear. V was cut by 3 bases and J by 11 bases, with 10 bases left in between. This CDR3 is built from 12 residues. Germline CDR1 and CDR2: SNHLY and FYNNEI. CDR3 sequence reads: CASSEDDGKLFF. DNA for the CDR3: TGTGCCAGCAGTGAGGATGATGGGAAACTGTTTTTT.

The chain employs TRBV5-1 and TRBJ2-5; 8 bases line up with TRBD2. Germline V gene sequence: CDR1 SGHRS, CDR2 YFSETQ. This CDR3 is 16 amino acids long. The trim removed 1 base at V and 2 bases at J, leaving 7 bases unmatched. The CDR3 region is CASSLNSGTIQETQYF. The DNA for the CDR3 is TGCGCCAGCAGCTTGAATAGCGGGACGATACAAGAGACCCAGTACTTC.

In this sample, this clonotype turned up a few times. The chain has TRBV14 and TRBJ1-2; D is unclear. V lost 0 bases, J lost 6 bases, and 5 bases lay in between. CDR3 length: 12 amino acids. Germline values: CDR1 SGHDN, CDR2 FVKESK. The DNA of the CDR3 is TGTGCCAGCAGCCAAGATTTGGATGGCTACACCTTC. The encoded protein is CASSQDLDGYTF.

This clonotype occurred a few times. The V gene is TRBV6-5, the J gene TRBJ2-5, with 11 nucleotides matching TRBD2. Trimming cost V 3 bases and J 5 bases; bases outside gene matches: 8. In germline, CDR1 is MNHEY, CDR2 SVGAGI. The CDR3 loop spans 16 amino acids. CDR3 region: CASSYPTSGVGETQYF. The CDR3 DNA follows: TGTGCCAGCAGTTATCCGACTAGCGGGGTAGGCGAGACCCAGTACTTC.

This clonotype was detected once. A much more abundant neighbour one base away suggests this may be a read error. J is TRBJ1-2 and V is TRBV28; perhaps TRBD1 as D (5 bases). CDR1 MDHEN and CDR2 SYDVKM come from the germline V gene. The CDR3 totals 16 residues. The CDR3 DNA reads as TGTACCAGCAGTTTAACTAAGAGGGGAAAGTTCTATGGCTACACCTTC. Translating it yields CTSSLTKRGKFYGYTF.

This sequence joins TRBV7-8 and TRBJ2-5; possible D gene TRBD2, 5 bases. The V gene lost 1 base and the J gene lost 1 base, with 10 bases spanning the gap. The CDR3 extends over 15 amino acids. Germline assignment: CDR1 SGHVS and CDR2 FQNEAQ. The CDR3 protein is CASSLETGVQETQYF. As DNA, the CDR3 is TGTGCCAGCAGCTTAGAGACCGGGGTCCAAGAGACCCAGTACTTC.

This clonotype has more than one count but fewer than ten. This sequence joins TRBV20-1 and TRBJ2-3; TRBD1 matches at 8 bases. The CDR3 is 13 residues long. Germline V gene lookup returns CDR1 DFQATT and CDR2 SNEGSKA (reference sequence). The J segment lost 5 bases and the V segment lost 4 bases, leaving 5 bases of the junction unmatched. The CDR3 nucleotides read TGCAGTGCTAAGGACAGGGTTATAGATACGCAGTATTTT. Translation: CSAKDRVIDTQYF.

At least ten counts were recorded for this clonotype. CDR3 DNA sequence: TGCAGTGCTAGAGCCCCAGGGCTCACTAATGAAAAACTGTTTTTT. Translated: CSARAPGLTNEKLFF. The V call is TRBV20-1, the J call TRBJ1-4; weak D call: TRBD1 (5 bases). This CDR3 is built from 15 residues. Germline values: CDR1 DFQATT, CDR2 SNEGSKA (reference sequence). V was shortened by 1 base and J by 2 bases, with 11 bases between the two germline ends.

The chain carries TRBV3-1 and TRBJ2-1; D not certain. Per the germline V gene, CDR1 is LGHDT and CDR2 is YNNKEL (reference sequence). Deletions cut 2 bases from V and 9 bases from J, with 11 bases between. This CDR3 has 13 residues. DNA of the CDR3: TGTGCCAGCAGCCAACTCGCCGGTTCTGAGCAGTTCTTC. It encodes CASSQLAGSEQFF.